This T cell receptor (beta chain) was captured by sequencing in a study of blood T cell repertoires in COVID-19. Overall study: From the United States, Italy and Spain came samples of acute and convalescent COVID-19.

Sequenced by immunoSEQ multiplex PCR; TCRdb stores in-frame clones only, minus some. Here the sample spans roughly 60,000 clones, 80% to 95% being singletons. The CDR3 totals 17 residues. Germline assignment: CDR1 MNHNS and CDR2 SASEGT. V was trimmed by 3 bases and J by 1 base, leaving 15 bases between them. What was sequenced was peripheral blood. This sequence joins TRBV6-1 and TRBJ1-4; D is perhaps TRBD1 (5 bases). This TCR was recovered from a woman older than 75 with active COVID-19. CDR3 DNA: TGTGCCAGCAGTGAGGACCACCGACAGAGAACTAATGAAAAACTGTTTTTT. It translates to CASSEDHRQRTNEKLFF.